What follows is one TCR beta chain and its context. As yet, its antigen is unknown. At one of its ends the junction is not consistent with the germline gene, which may arise from a read error. The sample is drawn from a study of long-term antiretroviral therapy in people with HIV. The authors ran the immunoSEQ assay, v3.0, at survey level. Libraries were prepared by immunoSEQ multiplex PCR; TCRdb keeps only in-frame clonotypes and omits some of them. The table has approximately 16,000 clones, approximately 84% seen once; the top ten hold about 5%. Study-level points and caveats: Spans of CDR3 length were tighter for HIV repertoires than for controls.

The CDR3 extends over 12 amino acids. Germline loops: CDR1 SGHNT, CDR2 YYREEE (reference sequence). The sequence was obtained from a woman aged 40-49 years with HIV. The chain employs TRBV5-4 and TRBJ1-4, with TRBD1 matching over 8 bases. The sequencing used unsorted PBMCs, collected 0.5 years after starting antiretroviral therapy. CDR3 coding DNA: TGTGCCAGCAGCTCCTTGGACAGGGAGAAGATTTTT. Translation gives CASSSLDREKIF.